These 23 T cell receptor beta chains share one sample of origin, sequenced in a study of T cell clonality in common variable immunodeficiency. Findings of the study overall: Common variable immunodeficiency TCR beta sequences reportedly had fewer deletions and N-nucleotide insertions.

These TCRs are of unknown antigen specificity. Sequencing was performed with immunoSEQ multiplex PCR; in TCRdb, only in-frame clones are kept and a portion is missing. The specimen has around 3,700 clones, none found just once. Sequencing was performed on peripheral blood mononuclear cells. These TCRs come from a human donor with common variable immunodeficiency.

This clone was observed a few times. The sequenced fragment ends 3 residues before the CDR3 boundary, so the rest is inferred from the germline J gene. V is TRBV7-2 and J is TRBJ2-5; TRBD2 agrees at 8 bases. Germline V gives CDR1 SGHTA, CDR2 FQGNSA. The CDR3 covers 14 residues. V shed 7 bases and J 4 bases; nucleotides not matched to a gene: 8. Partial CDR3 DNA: TGTGCCAGCAACGTACGGGCGGGAGGAGAGACC. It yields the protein CASNVRAGGET. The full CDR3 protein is CASNVRAGGETQYF. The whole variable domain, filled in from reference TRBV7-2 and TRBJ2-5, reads GAGVSQSPSNKVTEKGKDVELRCDPISGHTALYWYRQSLGQGLEFLIYFQGNSAPDKSGLPSDRFSAERTGGSVSTLTIQRTQQEDSAVYLCASNVRAGGETQYFGPGTRLLVL.

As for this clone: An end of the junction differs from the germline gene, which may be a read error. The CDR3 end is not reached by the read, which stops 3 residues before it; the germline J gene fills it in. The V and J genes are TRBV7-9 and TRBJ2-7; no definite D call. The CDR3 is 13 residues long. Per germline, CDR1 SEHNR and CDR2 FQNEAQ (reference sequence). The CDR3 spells CAGSLGSSYEQYF. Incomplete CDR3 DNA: TGTGCCGGCAGCTTAGGCAGCTCCTACGAG.

CDR3 bases read: TGTGCCAGCAGCCGAGACAGTTTCTCTGAA. This codes for CASSRDSFSE. The whole CDR3 protein is CASSRDSFSEAFF. The chain links TRBV7-8 to TRBJ1-1; D may be TRBD1 (5 bases). Read data end 3 residues before the CDR3 end; the end is taken from the germline J gene. Trimming pared 5 bases from V and 6 bases from J, leaving 13 bases between. The CDR3 covers 13 residues. CDR1 and CDR2 (germline): SGHVS, FQNEAQ.

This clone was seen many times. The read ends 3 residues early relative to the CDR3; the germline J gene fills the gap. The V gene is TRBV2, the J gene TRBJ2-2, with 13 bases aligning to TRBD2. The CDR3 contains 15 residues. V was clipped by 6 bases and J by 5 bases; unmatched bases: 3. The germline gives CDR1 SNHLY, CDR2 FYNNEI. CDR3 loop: CASRRLAGGTGELFF. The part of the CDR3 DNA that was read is TGTGCCAGCAGACGACTAGCGGGGGGAACCGGGGAG. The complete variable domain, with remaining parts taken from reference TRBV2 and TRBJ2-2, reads EPEVTQTPSHQVTQMGQEVILRCVPISNHLYFYWYRQILGQKVEFLVSFYNNEISEKSEIFDDQFSVERPDGSNFTLKIRSTKLEDSAMYFCASRRLAGGTGELFFGEGSRLTVL.

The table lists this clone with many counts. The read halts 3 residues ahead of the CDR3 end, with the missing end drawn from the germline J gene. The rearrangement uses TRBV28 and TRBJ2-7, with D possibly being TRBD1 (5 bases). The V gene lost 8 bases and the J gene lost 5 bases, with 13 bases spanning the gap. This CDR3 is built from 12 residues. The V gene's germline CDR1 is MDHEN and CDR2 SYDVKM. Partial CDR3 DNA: TGTGCCAGCGGAGATCAGGGCCACGAG. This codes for CASGDQGHE. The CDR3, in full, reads CASGDQGHEQYF.

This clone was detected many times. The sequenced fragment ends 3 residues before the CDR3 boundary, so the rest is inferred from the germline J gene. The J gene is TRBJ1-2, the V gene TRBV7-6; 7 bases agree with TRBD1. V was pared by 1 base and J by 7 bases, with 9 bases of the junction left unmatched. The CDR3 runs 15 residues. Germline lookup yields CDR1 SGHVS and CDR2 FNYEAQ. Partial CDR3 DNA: TGTGCCAGCAGCTTAGAAGCGACAGGGATAGGTGGC. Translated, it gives CASSLEATGIGG. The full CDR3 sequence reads CASSLEATGIGGYTF. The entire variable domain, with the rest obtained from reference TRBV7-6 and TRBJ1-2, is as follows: GAGVSQSPRYKVTKRGQDVALRCDPISGHVSLYWYRQALGQGPEFLTYFNYEAQQDKSGLPNDRFSAERPEGSISTLTIQRTEQRDSAMYRCASSLEATGIGGYTFGSGTRLTVV.

CDR3 region: CASSLPGAYEQYF. The DNA read from the CDR3 is TGTGCCAGCAGCTTGCCAGGGGCCTACGAG. The chain couples TRBV5-6 to TRBJ2-7, with a possible D match to TRBD1 (6 bases). The CDR3 end is not reached by the read, which stops 3 residues before it; the germline J gene fills it in. The V gene's germline CDR1 is SGHDT and CDR2 YYEEEE. There are 13 residues in the CDR3. Trimming took off 1 base at V and 2 bases at J, with 7 bases between the two ends.

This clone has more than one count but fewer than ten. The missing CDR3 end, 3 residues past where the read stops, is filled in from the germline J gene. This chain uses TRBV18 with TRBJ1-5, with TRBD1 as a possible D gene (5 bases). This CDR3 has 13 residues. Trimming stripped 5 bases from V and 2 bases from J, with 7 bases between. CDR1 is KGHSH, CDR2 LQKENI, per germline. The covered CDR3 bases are TGTGCCAGCTCAGGGGGGGGCAATCAGCCC. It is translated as CASSGGGNQP. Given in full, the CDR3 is CASSGGGNQPQHF.

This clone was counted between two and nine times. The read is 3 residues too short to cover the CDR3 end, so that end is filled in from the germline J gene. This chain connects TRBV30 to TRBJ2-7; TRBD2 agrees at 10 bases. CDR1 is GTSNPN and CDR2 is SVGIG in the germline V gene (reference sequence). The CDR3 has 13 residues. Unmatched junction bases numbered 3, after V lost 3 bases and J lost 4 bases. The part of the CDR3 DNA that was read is TGTGCCTGGAGGAATAGCGGGGGGTACGAG. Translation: CAWRNSGGYE. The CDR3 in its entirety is CAWRNSGGYEQYF.

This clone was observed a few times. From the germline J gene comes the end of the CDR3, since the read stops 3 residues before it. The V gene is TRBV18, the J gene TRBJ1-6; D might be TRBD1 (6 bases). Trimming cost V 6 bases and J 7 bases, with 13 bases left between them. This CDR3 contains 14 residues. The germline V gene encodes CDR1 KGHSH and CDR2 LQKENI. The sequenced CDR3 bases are TGTGCCAGCTCCCAGGACAGAGCCAATTCACCC. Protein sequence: CASSQDRANSP. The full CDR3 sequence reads CASSQDRANSPLHF.

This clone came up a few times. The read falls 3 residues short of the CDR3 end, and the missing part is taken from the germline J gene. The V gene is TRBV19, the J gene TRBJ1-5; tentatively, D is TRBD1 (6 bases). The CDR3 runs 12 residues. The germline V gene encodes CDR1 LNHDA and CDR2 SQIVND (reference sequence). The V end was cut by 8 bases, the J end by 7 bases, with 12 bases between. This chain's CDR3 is CASSRQEQPQHF. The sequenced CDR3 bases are TGTGCCAGTTCCAGACAGGAACAGCCC.

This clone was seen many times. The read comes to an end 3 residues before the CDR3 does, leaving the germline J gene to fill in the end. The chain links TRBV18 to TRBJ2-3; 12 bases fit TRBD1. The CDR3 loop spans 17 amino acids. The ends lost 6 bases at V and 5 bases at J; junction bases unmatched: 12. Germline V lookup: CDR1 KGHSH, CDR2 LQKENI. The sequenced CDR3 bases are TGTGCCAGCTCCCCTAGAGGGGGACAGGGGGCGGAAGATACG. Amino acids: CASSPRGGQGAEDT. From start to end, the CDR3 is CASSPRGGQGAEDTQYF. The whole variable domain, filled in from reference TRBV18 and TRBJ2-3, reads NAGVMQNPRHLVRRRGQEARLRCSPMKGHSHVYWYRQLPEEGLKFMVYLQKENIIDESGMPKERFSAEFPKEGPSILRIQQVVRGDSAAYFCASSPRGGQGAEDTQYFGPGTRLTVL.

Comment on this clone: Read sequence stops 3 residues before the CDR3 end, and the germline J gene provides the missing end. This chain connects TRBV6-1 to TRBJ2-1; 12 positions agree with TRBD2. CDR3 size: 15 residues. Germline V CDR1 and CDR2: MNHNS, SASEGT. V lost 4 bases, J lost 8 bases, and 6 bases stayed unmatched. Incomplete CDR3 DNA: TGTGCCAGCAGTGTACTAGCGGGGGGCGCCGATGAG. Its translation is CASSVLAGGADE. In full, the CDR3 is CASSVLAGGADEQFF.

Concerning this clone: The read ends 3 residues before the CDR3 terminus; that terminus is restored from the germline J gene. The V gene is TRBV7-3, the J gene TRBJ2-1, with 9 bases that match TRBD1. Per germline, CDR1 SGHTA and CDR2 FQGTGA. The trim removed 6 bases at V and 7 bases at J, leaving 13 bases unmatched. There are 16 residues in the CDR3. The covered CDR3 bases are TGTGCCAGCAGAGATTCCGGGACAGGGAGGGAGAATGAG. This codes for CASRDSGTGRENE. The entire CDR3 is CASRDSGTGRENEQFF.

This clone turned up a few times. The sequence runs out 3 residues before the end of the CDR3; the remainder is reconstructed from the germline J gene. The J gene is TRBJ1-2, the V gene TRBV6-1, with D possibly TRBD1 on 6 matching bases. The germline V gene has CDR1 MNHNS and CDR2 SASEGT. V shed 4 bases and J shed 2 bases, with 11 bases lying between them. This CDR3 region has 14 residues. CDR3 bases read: TGTGCCAGCAGTGTGGGGGCGGCAAACTATGGC. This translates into CASSVGAANYG. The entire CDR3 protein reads CASSVGAANYGYTF.

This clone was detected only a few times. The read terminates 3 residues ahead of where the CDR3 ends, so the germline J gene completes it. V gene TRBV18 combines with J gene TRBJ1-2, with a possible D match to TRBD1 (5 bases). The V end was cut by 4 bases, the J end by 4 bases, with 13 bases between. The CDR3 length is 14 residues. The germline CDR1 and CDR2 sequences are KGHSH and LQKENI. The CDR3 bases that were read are TGTGCCAGCTCACAGGGACTGACTCTCTATGGC. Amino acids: CASSQGLTLYG. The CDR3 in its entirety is CASSQGLTLYGYTF.

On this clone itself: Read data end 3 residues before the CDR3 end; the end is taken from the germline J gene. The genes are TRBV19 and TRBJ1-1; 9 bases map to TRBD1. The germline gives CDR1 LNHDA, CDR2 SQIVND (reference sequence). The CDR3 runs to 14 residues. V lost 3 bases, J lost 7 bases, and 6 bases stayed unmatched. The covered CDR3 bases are TGTGCCAGTAGTATGGGGACAGGGTTTAGTGAA. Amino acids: CASSMGTGFSE. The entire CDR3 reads CASSMGTGFSEAFF.

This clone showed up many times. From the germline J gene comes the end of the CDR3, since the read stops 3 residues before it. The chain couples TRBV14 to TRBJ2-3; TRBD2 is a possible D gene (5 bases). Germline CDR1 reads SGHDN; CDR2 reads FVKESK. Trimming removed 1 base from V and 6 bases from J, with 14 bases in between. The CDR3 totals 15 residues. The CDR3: CASSQGRLAPDTQYF. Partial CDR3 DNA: TGTGCCAGCAGCCAAGGAAGGCTAGCCCCCGATACG.

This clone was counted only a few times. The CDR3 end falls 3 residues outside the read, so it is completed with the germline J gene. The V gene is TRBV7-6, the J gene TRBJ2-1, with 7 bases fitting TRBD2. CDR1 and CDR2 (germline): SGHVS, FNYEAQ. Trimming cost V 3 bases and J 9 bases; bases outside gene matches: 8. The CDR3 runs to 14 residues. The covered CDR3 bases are TGTGCCAGCAGCTTTGGCGGGGGTTCCTCTGAG. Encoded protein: CASSFGGGSSE. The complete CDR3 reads CASSFGGGSSEQFF.

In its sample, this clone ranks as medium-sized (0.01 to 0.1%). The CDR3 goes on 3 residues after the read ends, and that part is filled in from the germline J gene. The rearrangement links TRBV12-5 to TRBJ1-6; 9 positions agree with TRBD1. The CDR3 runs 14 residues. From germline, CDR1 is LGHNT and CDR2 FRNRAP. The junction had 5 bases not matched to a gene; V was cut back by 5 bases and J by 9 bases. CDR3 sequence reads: CASGAGQGLSPLHF. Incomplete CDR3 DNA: TGTGCTAGTGGTGCGGGACAGGGACTTTCACCC.

The CDR3 is CASKRFLFSRSGNTIYF. CDR3 DNA (partial): TGTGCCAGCAAGAGGTTCTTATTTTCCCGATCTGGAAACACC. This chain uses TRBV2 with TRBJ1-3; D gene uncertain. The CDR3 end lies 3 residues beyond the end of the read and is filled in from the germline J gene. Germline loops: CDR1 SNHLY, CDR2 FYNNEI. The CDR3 has 17 residues. V lost 7 bases to trimming and J lost 1 base, with 20 bases between them. Full variable domain (missing parts from reference TRBV2 and TRBJ1-3): EPEVTQTPSHQVTQMGQEVILRCVPISNHLYFYWYRQILGQKVEFLVSFYNNEISEKSEIFDDQFSVERPDGSNFTLKIRSTKLEDSAMYFCASKRFLFSRSGNTIYFGEGSWLTVV.

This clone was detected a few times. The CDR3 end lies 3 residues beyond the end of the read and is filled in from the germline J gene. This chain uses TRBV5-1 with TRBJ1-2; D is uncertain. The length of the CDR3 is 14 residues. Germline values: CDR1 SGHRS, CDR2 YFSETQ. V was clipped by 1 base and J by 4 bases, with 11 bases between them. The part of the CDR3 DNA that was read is TGCGCCAGCAGCTTGAGTCCAGGTCCCTATGGC. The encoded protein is CASSLSPGPYG. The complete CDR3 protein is CASSLSPGPYGYTF.

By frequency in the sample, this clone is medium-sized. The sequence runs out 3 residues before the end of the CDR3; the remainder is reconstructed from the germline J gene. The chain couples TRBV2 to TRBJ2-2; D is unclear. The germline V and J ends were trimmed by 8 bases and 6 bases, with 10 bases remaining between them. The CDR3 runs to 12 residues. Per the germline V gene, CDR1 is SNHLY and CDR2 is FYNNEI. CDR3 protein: CASEHRAGELFF. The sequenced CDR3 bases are TGTGCCAGCGAGCATCGGGCCGGGGAG. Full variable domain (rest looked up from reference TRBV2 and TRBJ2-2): EPEVTQTPSHQVTQMGQEVILRCVPISNHLYFYWYRQILGQKVEFLVSFYNNEISEKSEIFDDQFSVERPDGSNFTLKIRSTKLEDSAMYFCASEHRAGELFFGEGSRLTVL.